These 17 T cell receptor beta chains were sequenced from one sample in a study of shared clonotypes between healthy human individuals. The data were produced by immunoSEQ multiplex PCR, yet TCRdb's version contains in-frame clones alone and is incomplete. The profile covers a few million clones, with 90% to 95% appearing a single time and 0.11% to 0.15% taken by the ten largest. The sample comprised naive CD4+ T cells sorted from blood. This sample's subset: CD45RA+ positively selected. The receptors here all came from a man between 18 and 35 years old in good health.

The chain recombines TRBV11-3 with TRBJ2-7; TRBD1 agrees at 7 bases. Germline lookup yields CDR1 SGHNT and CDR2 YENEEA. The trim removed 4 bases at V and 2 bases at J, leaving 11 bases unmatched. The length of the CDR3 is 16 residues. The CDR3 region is CASSSNPGTEAYEQYF. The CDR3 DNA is TGTGCCAGCAGCTCTAATCCCGGGACAGAAGCCTACGAGCAGTACTTC.

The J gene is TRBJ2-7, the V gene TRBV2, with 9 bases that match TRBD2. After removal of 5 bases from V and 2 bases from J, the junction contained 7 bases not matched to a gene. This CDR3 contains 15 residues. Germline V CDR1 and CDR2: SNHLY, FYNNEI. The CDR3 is CASSLGSGGTYEQYF. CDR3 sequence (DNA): TGTGCCAGCAGTCTGGGTAGCGGGGGTACCTACGAGCAGTACTTC.

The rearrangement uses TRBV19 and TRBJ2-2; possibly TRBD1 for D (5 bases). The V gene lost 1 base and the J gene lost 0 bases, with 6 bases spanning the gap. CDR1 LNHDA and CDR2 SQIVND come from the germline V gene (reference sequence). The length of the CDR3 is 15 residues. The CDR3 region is CASSIGQSNTGELFF. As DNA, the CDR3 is TGTGCCAGTAGTATAGGACAGTCGAACACCGGGGAGCTGTTTTTT.

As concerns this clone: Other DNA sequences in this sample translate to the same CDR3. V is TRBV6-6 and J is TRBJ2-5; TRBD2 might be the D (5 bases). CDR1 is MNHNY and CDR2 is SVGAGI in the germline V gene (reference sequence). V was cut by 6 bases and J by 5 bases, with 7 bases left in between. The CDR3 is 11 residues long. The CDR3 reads CASSRGETQYF. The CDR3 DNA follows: TGTGCCAGCAGCCGCGGGGAGACCCAGTACTTC.

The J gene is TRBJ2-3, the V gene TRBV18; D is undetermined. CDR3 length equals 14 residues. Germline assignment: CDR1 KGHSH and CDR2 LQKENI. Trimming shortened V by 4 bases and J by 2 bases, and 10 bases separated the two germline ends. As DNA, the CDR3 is TGTGCCAGCTCACATGGAGCTTCCACAGATACGCAGTATTTT. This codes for CASSHGASTDTQYF.

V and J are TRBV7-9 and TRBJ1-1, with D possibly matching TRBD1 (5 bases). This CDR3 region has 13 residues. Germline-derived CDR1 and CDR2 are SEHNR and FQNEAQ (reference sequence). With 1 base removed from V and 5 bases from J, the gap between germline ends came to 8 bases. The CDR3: CASSLVGETEAFF. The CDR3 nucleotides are TGTGCCAGCAGCTTAGTAGGGGAGACTGAAGCTTTCTTT.

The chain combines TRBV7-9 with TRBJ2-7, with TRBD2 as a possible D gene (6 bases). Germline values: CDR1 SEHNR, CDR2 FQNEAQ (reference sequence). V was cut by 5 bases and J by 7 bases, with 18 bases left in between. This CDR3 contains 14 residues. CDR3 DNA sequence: TGTGCCAGCAGCAATGGCGGGACCCCAGGGGAGCAGTACTTC. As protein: CASSNGGTPGEQYF.

CDR3 protein: CASSVQGSAEEQYF. CDR3 nucleotides: TGCGCCAGCAGCGTACAGGGGAGCGCGGAAGAGCAGTACTTC. The genes are TRBV5-1 and TRBJ2-7, with 7 bases matching TRBD1. Germline V gives CDR1 SGHRS, CDR2 YFSETQ. There are 14 residues in the CDR3. Trimming cost V 4 bases and J 7 bases; bases outside gene matches: 11.

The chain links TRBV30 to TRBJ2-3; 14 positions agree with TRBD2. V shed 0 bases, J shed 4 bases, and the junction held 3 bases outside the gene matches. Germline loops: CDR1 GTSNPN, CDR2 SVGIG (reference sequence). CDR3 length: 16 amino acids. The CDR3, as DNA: TGTGCCTGGAGTGTAGGACTAGCGGGAGGATCAGATACGCAGTATTTT. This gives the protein CAWSVGLAGGSDTQYF.

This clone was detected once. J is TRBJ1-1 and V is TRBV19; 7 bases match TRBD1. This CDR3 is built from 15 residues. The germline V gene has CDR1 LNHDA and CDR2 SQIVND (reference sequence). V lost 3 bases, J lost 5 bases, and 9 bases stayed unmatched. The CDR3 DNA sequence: TGTGCCAGTAGTATCAATGAGGGGGCTGTAACTGAAGCTTTCTTT. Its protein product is CASSINEGAVTEAFF.

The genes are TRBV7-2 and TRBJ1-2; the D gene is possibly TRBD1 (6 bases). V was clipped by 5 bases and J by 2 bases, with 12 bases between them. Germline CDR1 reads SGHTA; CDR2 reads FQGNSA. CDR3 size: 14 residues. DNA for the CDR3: TGTGCCAGCAGCCATTGGACAGTAAACTATGGCTACACCTTC. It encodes CASSHWTVNYGYTF.

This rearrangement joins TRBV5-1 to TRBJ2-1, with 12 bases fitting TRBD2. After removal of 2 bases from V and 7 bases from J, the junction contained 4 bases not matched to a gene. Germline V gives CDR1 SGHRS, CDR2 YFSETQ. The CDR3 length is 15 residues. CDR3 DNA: TGCGCCAGCAGCTTCAGGACTAGCGGGGAGAATGAGCAGTTCTTC. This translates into CASSFRTSGENEQFF.

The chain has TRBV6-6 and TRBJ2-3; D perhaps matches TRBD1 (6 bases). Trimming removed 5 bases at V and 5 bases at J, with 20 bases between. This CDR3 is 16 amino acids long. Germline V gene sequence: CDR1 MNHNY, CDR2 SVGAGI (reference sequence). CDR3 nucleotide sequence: TGTGCCAGCAGTCTCCATAGTGATGGGACAAAAGATACGCAGTATTTT. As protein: CASSLHSDGTKDTQYF.

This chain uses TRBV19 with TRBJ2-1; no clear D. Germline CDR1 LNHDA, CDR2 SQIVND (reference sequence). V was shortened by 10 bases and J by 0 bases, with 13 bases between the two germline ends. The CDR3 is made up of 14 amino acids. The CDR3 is CATRGGISYNEQFF. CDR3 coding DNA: TGTGCCACCCGCGGCGGTATCTCCTACAATGAGCAGTTCTTC.

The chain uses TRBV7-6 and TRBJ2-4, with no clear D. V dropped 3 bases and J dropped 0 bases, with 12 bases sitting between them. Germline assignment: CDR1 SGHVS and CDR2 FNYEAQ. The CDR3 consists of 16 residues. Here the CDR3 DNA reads TGTGCCAGCAGCTTGGGCACAACTTTAGCCAAAAACATTCAGTACTTC. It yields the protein CASSLGTTLAKNIQYF.

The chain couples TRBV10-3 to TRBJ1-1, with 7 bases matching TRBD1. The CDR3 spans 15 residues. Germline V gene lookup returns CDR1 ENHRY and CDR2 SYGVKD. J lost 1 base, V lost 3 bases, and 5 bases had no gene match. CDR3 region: CAISDEGAGNTEAFF. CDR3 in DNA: TGTGCCATCAGTGATGAGGGGGCGGGGAACACTGAAGCTTTCTTT.

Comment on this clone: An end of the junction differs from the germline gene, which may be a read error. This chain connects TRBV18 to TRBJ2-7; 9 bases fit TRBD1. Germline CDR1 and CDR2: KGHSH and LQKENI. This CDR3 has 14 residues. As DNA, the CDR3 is TGTGCCAGCTCGCCACAGGGGGCGATTGGCGAGCAGTACTTC. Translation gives CASSPQGAIGEQYF.